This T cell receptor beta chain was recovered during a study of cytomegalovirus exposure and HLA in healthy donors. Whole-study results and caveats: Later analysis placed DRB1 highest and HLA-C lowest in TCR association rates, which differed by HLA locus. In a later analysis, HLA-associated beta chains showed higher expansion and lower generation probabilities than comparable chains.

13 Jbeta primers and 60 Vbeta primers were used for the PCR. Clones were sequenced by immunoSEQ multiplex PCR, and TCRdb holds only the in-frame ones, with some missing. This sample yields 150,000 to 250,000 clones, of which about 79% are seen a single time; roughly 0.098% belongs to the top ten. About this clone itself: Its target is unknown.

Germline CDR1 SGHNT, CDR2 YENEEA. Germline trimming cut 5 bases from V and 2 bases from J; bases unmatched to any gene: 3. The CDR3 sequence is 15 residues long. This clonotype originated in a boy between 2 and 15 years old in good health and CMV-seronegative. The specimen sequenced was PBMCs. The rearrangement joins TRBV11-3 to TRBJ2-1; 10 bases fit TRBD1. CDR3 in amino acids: CASSMTGGTYNEQFF. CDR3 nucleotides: TGTGCCAGCAGCATGACAGGGGGCACCTACAATGAGCAGTTCTTC.